A selection of T cell receptor beta chains follows, all from one sample in a study of glioma-infiltrating T cells after dendritic cell vaccination. The table came from immunoSEQ multiplex PCR; TCRdb's copy has only in-frame clones and leaves some out. The sample has tens of thousands of clones; around 86% are singletons. The material was blood, obtained after dendritic cell vaccination. These receptors were taken from a human donor with glioblastoma. Each CDR3 is given with its conserved first and last residue. A D gene is named only where the DNA matches it firmly. Not every row has a clone size; where given, it reads once, few, many or a size class.

J gene: TRBJ2-1; clone size: .; D gene: TRBD2; V gene: TRBV28; CDR3 DNA: TGTGCCAGCCTTCTCGGGGGAGCGGGGGGGGACACGAATGAGCAGTTCTTC; CDR3 protein: CASLLGGAGGDTNEQFF
J gene: TRBJ2-6; clone size: once; D gene: TRBD1; V gene: TRBV6-6; CDR3 DNA: TGTGCCACGGGACAGGGGGCGTCTGGGGCCAACGTCCTGACTTTC; CDR3 protein: CATGQGASGANVLTF
J gene: TRBJ1-1; clone size: .; D gene: .; V gene: TRBV29-1; CDR3 DNA: TGCAGCGTTGTTCCTAACACTGAAGCTTTCTTT; CDR3 protein: CSVVPNTEAFF
J gene: TRBJ1-5; clone size: .; D gene: .; V gene: TRBV6-1; CDR3 DNA: TGTGCCAGCAGTGACTTAGTCAATCAGCCCCAGCATTTT; CDR3 protein: CASSDLVNQPQHF
J gene: TRBJ2-3; clone size: .; D gene: TRBD1; V gene: TRBV29-1; CDR3 DNA: TGCAGCGTTGTAGGGGGCTATAACACAGATACACAGTATTTT; CDR3 protein: CSVVGGYNTDTQYF
J gene: TRBJ1-1; clone size: .; D gene: .; V gene: TRBV25-1; CDR3 DNA: TGTGCCAGCAGTGAATCGGAAGGGGGGAACACTGAAGCTTTCTTT; CDR3 protein: CASSESEGGNTEAFF
J gene: TRBJ2-7; clone size: .; D gene: TRBD2; V gene: TRBV11-2; CDR3 DNA: TGTGCCAGCAGCTTAGATCGGGAGGACTACGAGCAGTACTTC; CDR3 protein: CASSLDREDYEQYF
J gene: TRBJ1-2; clone size: .; D gene: .; V gene: TRBV6-5; CDR3 DNA: TGTGCCAGCCGGCGGAATACTAACTATGGCTACACCTTC; CDR3 protein: CASRRNTNYGYTF
J gene: TRBJ2-7; clone size: few; D gene: .; V gene: TRBV18; CDR3 DNA: TGTGCCAGCTCTCCGGACAGTACGGGCTACGAGCAGTACTTC; CDR3 protein: CASSPDSTGYEQYF
J gene: TRBJ2-1; clone size: .; D gene: .; V gene: TRBV19; CDR3 DNA: TGTGCCAGTAGTTGGAGGCGGGGTGCCGACAATGAGCAGTTCTTC; CDR3 protein: CASSWRRGADNEQFF
J gene: TRBJ2-2; clone size: .; D gene: TRBD1; V gene: TRBV2; CDR3 DNA: TGTGCCAGCAGTGAGGGACAGGGCGGGGAGCTGTTTTTT; CDR3 protein: CASSEGQGGELFF
J gene: TRBJ1-1; clone size: .; D gene: .; V gene: TRBV5-1; CDR3 DNA: TGCGCCAGCAGATGGACATCCATGAACACTGAAGCTTTCTTT; CDR3 protein: CASRWTSMNTEAFF
J gene: TRBJ2-5; clone size: .; D gene: TRBD1; V gene: TRBV15; CDR3 DNA: TGTGCCACCAGCAGAGCGGACAGGGGGCAGTGGGAGACCCAGTACTTC; CDR3 protein: CATSRADRGQWETQYF
J gene: TRBJ2-2; clone size: .; D gene: TRBD1; V gene: TRBV12-5; CDR3 DNA: TGTGCTAGTGGGCGACAGGGGACCACCGGGGAGCTGTTTTTT; CDR3 protein: CASGRQGTTGELFF
J gene: TRBJ2-7; clone size: few; D gene: .; V gene: TRBV6-5; CDR3 DNA: TGTGCCAGCAGTTACTTGCGGGCCCGAGCCGAGCAGTACTTC; CDR3 protein: CASSYLRARAEQYF
J gene: TRBJ2-1; clone size: .; D gene: .; V gene: TRBV4-3; CDR3 DNA: TGCGCCAGCAGCCAAATGAACAGGGTGGATGAGCAGTTCTTC; CDR3 protein: CASSQMNRVDEQFF
J gene: TRBJ2-7; clone size: few; D gene: .; V gene: TRBV7-9; CDR3 DNA: TGTGCCAGCAGCTTAGGCAGGCTGAGAAGCTCCTACGAGCAGTACTTC; CDR3 protein: CASSLGRLRSSYEQYF
J gene: TRBJ1-2; clone size: .; D gene: .; V gene: TRBV5-4; CDR3 DNA: TGTGCCAGCAGCTTGGGAGGTGACTATGGCTACACCTTC; CDR3 protein: CASSLGGDYGYTF
J gene: TRBJ2-7; clone size: once; D gene: .; V gene: TRBV18; CDR3 DNA: TGTGCCAGCTCACCATTGGTCGGAGACTACGAGCAGTACTTC; CDR3 protein: CASSPLVGDYEQYF
J gene: TRBJ2-7; clone size: .; D gene: .; V gene: TRBV4-2; CDR3 DNA: TGTGCCAGCAGCCAAGGGGCGGGCTACGAGCAGTACTTC; CDR3 protein: CASSQGAGYEQYF
J gene: TRBJ2-7; clone size: .; D gene: .; V gene: TRBV5-1; CDR3 DNA: TGCGCCAGCAGCTTTGGCGGGGTAACCTACGAGCAGTACTTC; CDR3 protein: CASSFGGVTYEQYF
J gene: TRBJ2-1; clone size: .; D gene: .; V gene: TRBV2; CDR3 DNA: TGTGCCAGCACCGAGAAGCCATATACCTACAATGAGCAGTTCTTC; CDR3 protein: CASTEKPYTYNEQFF
J gene: TRBJ1-4; clone size: .; D gene: .; V gene: TRBV2; CDR3 DNA: TGTGCCAGCACTACGGACAGAACTAATGAAAAACTGTTTTTT; CDR3 protein: CASTTDRTNEKLFF
J gene: TRBJ1-2; clone size: few; D gene: .; V gene: TRBV5-1; CDR3 DNA: TGCGCCTCCCTCTGTTGGAGAGAAAAGTGGGGCGGTACCGACCCTAACTATGGCTACACCTTC; CDR3 protein: CASLCWREKWGGTDPNYGYTF
J gene: TRBJ2-7; clone size: few; D gene: .; V gene: TRBV18; CDR3 DNA: TGTGCCAGCTCACCATCGAGATGGGCTGGGGAGCAGTACTTC; CDR3 protein: CASSPSRWAGEQYF
J gene: TRBJ2-7; clone size: .; D gene: .; V gene: TRBV18; CDR3 DNA: TGTGCCAGCTCACCACCGGCCGTGTACGAGCAGTACTTC; CDR3 protein: CASSPPAVYEQYF
J gene: TRBJ2-3; clone size: .; D gene: .; V gene: TRBV15; CDR3 DNA: TGTGCCACCAGCAGAGCAAGCGCAGATACGCAGTATTTT; CDR3 protein: CATSRASADTQYF
J gene: TRBJ2-1; clone size: .; D gene: TRBD2; V gene: TRBV5-1; CDR3 DNA: TGCGCCAGCAGCTTGGGTCCGGGGGGGGACAATGAGCAGTTCTTC; CDR3 protein: CASSLGPGGDNEQFF
J gene: TRBJ1-4; clone size: .; D gene: TRBD1; V gene: TRBV19; CDR3 DNA: TGTGCCAGTAGTATGCAGGACAGGCCTGAAAAACTGTTTTTT; CDR3 protein: CASSMQDRPEKLFF
J gene: TRBJ2-1; clone size: once; D gene: TRBD1; V gene: TRBV11-3; CDR3 DNA: TGTGCCAGCAGCTTAGGCGGGACAGGGGGCGAAGAGCAGTTCTTC; CDR3 protein: CASSLGGTGGEEQFF
J gene: TRBJ2-7; clone size: once; D gene: .; V gene: TRBV5-1; CDR3 DNA: TGCGCCAGCAGCTTGGAAGCGAACCACTACGAGCAGTACTTC; CDR3 protein: CASSLEANHYEQYF
J gene: TRBJ2-2; clone size: few; D gene: .; V gene: TRBV5-1; CDR3 DNA: TGCGCCAGCAGCCCGCAATCCAGCGCGAACACCGGGGAGCTGTTTTTT; CDR3 protein: CASSPQSSANTGELFF
J gene: TRBJ2-7; clone size: .; D gene: .; V gene: TRBV2; CDR3 DNA: TGTGCCAGCAGGGGTCAGGGCTACGAGCAGTACTTC; CDR3 protein: CASRGQGYEQYF
J gene: TRBJ1-1; clone size: few; D gene: .; V gene: TRBV19; CDR3 DNA: TGTGCCAGTAGAACGGGGAACACTGAAGCTTTCTTT; CDR3 protein: CASRTGNTEAFF
J gene: TRBJ1-2; clone size: .; D gene: .; V gene: TRBV5-8; CDR3 DNA: TGTGCCAGCAGCTTGGGTCTCCTCTATGGCTACACCTTC; CDR3 protein: CASSLGLLYGYTF
J gene: TRBJ1-2; clone size: .; D gene: TRBD1; V gene: TRBV18; CDR3 DNA: TGTGCCAGCTCACAAGGGATAGGACAGGGGATCAGCTATGGCTACACCTTC; CDR3 protein: CASSQGIGQGISYGYTF
J gene: TRBJ1-5; clone size: .; D gene: .; V gene: TRBV6-1; CDR3 DNA: TGTGCCAGCGCCCAGGGTGGCAATCAGCCCCAGCATTTT; CDR3 protein: CASAQGGNQPQHF
J gene: TRBJ2-6; clone size: .; D gene: TRBD2; V gene: TRBV15; CDR3 DNA: TGTGCCACCACCCGGGGGGGCCGATTTGCTGGGGCCAACGTCCTGACTTTC; CDR3 protein: CATTRGGRFAGANVLTF
J gene: TRBJ2-3; clone size: .; D gene: .; V gene: TRBV9; CDR3 DNA: TGTGCCAGCAAGCGCGGAGTCACAGATACGCAGTATTTT; CDR3 protein: CASKRGVTDTQYF
J gene: TRBJ2-1; clone size: .; D gene: TRBD2; V gene: TRBV5-1; CDR3 DNA: TGCGCCAGCAGCTTTGGGGGAGGGACGGGTGAGCAGTTCTTC; CDR3 protein: CASSFGGGTGEQFF
J gene: TRBJ1-2; clone size: .; D gene: .; V gene: TRBV2; CDR3 DNA: TGTGCCAGCAGTGCGGAGACCGCGGGGTACGGCTATGGCTACACCTTC; CDR3 protein: CASSAETAGYGYGYTF
J gene: TRBJ1-5; clone size: .; D gene: .; V gene: TRBV19; CDR3 DNA: TGTGCCACCCTACCCAATTCATCCCGTTTGTGTTGCTCGAGCAATCAGCCCCAGCATTTT; CDR3 protein: CATLPNSSRLCCSSNQPQHF
J gene: TRBJ2-4; clone size: .; D gene: .; V gene: TRBV30; CDR3 DNA: TGTGCCTGGAGTCCAGGTAACATTCAGTACTTC; CDR3 protein: CAWSPGNIQYF
J gene: TRBJ1-5; clone size: .; D gene: .; V gene: TRBV5-1; CDR3 DNA: TGCGCCAGCAGCTTGGGGGGGAGGGGAGATCAGCCCCAGCATTTT; CDR3 protein: CASSLGGRGDQPQHF
J gene: TRBJ2-7; clone size: .; D gene: .; V gene: TRBV13; CDR3 DNA: TGTGCCAGCACTATAAGGTATCAGGGGAGCGAGCAGTACTTC; CDR3 protein: CASTIRYQGSEQYF
J gene: TRBJ2-7; clone size: .; D gene: .; V gene: TRBV4-1; CDR3 DNA: TGCGCCAGCAGCTCTCCTCCAAGGTCGGACAGCGCGGCCTACGAGCAGTACTTC; CDR3 protein: CASSSPPRSDSAAYEQYF
J gene: TRBJ2-7; clone size: .; D gene: TRBD1; V gene: TRBV29-1; CDR3 DNA: TGCAGCGTTGAAGTACAGGGGGTCATGAACGAGCAGTACTTC; CDR3 protein: CSVEVQGVMNEQYF
J gene: TRBJ1-5; clone size: .; D gene: TRBD1; V gene: TRBV6-5; CDR3 DNA: TGTGCCAGCAGTTACTCGGGACAGACCAATCAGCCCCAGCATTTT; CDR3 protein: CASSYSGQTNQPQHF